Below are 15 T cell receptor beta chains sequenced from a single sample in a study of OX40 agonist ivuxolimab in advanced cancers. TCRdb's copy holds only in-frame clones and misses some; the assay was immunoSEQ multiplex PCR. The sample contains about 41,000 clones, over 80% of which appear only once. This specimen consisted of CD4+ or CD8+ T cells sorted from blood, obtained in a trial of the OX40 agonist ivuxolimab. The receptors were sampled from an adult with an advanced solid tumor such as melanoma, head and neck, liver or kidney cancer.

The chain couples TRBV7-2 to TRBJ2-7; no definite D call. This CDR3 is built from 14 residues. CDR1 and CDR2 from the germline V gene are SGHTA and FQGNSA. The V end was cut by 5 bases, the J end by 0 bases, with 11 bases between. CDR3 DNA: TGTGCCAGCAGCCTAGGGTCGAGCTCCTACGAGCAGTACTTC. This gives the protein CASSLGSSSYEQYF.

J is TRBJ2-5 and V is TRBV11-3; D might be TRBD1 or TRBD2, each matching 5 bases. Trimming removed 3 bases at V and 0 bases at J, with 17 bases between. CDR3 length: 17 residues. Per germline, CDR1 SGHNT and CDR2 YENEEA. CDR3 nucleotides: TGTGCCAGCAGCTTGAAGGGGCGGGCTTGGTACCAAGAGACCCAGTACTTC. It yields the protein CASSLKGRAWYQETQYF.

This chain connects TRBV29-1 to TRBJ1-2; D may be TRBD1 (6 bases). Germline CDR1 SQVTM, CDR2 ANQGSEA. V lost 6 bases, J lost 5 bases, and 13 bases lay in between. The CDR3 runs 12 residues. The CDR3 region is CSVVGQHYGYTF. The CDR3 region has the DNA TGCAGCGTGGTTGGACAGCATTATGGCTACACCTTC.

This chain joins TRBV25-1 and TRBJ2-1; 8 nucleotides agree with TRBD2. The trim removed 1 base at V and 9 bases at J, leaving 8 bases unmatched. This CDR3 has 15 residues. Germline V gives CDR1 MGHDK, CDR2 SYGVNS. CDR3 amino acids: CASSESNSGIPEQFF. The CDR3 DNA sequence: TGTGCCAGCAGTGAATCGAATAGCGGGATCCCTGAGCAGTTCTTC. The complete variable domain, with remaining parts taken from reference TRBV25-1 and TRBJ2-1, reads EADIYQTPRYLVIGTGKKITLECSQTMGHDKMYWYQQDPGMELHLIHYSYGVNSTEKGDLSSESTVSRIRTEHFPLTLESARPSHTSQYLCASSESNSGIPEQFFGPGTRLTVL.

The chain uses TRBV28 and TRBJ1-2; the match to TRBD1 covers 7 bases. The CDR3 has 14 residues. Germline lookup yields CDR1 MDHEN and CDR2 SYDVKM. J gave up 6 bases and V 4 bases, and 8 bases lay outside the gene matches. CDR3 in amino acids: CASSSGTAPHGYTF. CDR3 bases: TGTGCCAGCAGTTCCGGGACAGCCCCCCATGGCTACACCTTC.

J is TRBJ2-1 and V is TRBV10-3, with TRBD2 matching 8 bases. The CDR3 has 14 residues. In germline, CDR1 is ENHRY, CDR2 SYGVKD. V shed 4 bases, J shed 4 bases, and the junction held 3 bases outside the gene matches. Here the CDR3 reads CAISATSGYNEQFF. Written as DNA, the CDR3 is TGTGCCATCAGTGCAACTAGCGGATACAATGAGCAGTTCTTC.

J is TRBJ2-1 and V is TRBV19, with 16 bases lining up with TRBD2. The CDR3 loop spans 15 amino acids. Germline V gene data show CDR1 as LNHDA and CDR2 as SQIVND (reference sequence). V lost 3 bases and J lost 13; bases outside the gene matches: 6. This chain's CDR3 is CASSMFGTSGRAQFF. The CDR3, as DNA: TGTGCCAGTAGTATGTTCGGGACTAGCGGGAGGGCCCAGTTCTTC.

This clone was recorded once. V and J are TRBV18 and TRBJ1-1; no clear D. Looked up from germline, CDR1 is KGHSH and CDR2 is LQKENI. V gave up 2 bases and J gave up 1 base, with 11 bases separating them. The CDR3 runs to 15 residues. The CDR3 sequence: CASSPLDGPNTEAFF. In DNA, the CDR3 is TGTGCCAGCTCACCATTGGACGGCCCGAACACTGAAGCTTTCTTT.

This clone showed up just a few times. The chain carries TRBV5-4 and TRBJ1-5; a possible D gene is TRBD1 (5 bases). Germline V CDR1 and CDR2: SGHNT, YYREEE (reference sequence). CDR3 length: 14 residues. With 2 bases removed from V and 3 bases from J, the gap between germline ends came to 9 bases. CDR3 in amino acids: CASSLKGINQPQHF. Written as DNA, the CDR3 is TGTGCCAGCAGCTTAAAGGGGATCAATCAGCCCCAGCATTTT.

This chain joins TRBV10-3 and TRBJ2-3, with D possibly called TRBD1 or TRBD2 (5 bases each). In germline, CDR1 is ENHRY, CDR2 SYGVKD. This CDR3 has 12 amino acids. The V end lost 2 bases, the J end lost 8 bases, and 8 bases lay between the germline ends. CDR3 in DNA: TGTGCCATCAGTGAGAGGGACCTTACGCAGTATTTT. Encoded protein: CAISERDLTQYF.

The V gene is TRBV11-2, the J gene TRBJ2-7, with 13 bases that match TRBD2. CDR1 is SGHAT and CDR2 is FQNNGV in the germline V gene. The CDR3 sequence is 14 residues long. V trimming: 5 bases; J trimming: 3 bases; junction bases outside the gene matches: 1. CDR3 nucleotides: TGTGCCAGCAGCCGGACTAGCGGGAGCTACGAGCAGTACTTC. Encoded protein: CASSRTSGSYEQYF.

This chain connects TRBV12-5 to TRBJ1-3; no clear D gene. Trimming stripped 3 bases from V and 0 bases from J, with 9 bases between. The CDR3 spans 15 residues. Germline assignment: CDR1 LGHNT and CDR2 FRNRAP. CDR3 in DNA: TGTGCTAGTGGTTTAGGCTCCACCTCTGGAAACACCATATATTTT. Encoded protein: CASGLGSTSGNTIYF.

This chain's CDR3 is CASSLSWTGLEAFF. DNA of the CDR3: TGTGCCAGCAGTTTATCCTGGACAGGGCTTGAAGCTTTCTTT. The chain employs TRBV27 and TRBJ1-1; 8 bases line up with TRBD1. V gave up 0 bases and J gave up 7 bases; unmatched junction bases: 4. The CDR3 length is 14 residues. Germline V gene lookup returns CDR1 MNHEY and CDR2 SMNVEV (reference sequence).

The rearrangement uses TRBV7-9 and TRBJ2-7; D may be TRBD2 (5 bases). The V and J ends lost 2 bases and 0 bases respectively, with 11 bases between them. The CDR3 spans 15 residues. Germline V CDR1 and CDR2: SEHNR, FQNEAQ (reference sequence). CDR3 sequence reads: CASSLRELSSYEQYF. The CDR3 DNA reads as TGTGCCAGCAGCTTAAGGGAGTTAAGCTCCTACGAGCAGTACTTC.

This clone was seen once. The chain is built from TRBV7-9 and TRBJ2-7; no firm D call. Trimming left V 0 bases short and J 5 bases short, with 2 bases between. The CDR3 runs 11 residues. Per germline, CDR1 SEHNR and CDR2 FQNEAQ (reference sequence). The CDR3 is CASSLADEQYF. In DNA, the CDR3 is TGTGCCAGCAGCTTAGCGGACGAGCAGTACTTC.